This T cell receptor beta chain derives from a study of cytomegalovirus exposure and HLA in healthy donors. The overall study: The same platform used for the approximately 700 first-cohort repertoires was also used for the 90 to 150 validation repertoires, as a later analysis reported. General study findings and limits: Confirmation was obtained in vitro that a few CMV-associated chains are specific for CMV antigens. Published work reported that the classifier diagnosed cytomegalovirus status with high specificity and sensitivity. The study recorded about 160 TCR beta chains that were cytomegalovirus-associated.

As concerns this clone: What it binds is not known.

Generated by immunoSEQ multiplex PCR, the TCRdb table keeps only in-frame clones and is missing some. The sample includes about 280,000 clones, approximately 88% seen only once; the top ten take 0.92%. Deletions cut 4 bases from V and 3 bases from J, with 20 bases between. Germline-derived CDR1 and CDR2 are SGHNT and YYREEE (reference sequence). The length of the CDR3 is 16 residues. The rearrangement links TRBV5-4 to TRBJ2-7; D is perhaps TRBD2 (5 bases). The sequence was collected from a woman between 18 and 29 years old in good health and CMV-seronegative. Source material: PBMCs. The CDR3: CASSPAGMAELYEQYF. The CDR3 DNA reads TGTGCCAGCAGCCCAGCCGGGATGGCGGAACTCTACGAGCAGTACTTC.